This TCR beta chain comes out of a study of vaccination and CD4 T cells after COVID-19. Whole-study context: There were six male and four female convalescents, and two of them were Hispanic.

CD4+ T cells that had been cultured provided DNA sequenced with the Oncomine TCR Beta short-read assay. MiXCR was run by TCRdb on the PCR reads, yielding one entry per CDR3 protein. In the table there are 9,500 to 15,000 distinct CDR3 sequences, around 80% of which are singletons. Treatment noted: approximately nine-day PBMC culture with coronavirus spike peptide pools or control peptides (ViraFEST assay). V was trimmed by 1 base and J by 8 bases, leaving 19 bases between them. This CDR3 contains 16 residues. The germline V gene encodes CDR1 SGHTA and CDR2 FQGNSA. Details on this clonotype: Its target is not known.

The chain employs TRBV7-2 and TRBJ2-3, with D uncertain. The receptor comes from a human donor who had recovered from COVID-19. The specimen sequenced was CD4+ T cells from blood, cultured in vitro. The CDR3: CASSLGFGSTSSTQYF. CDR3 DNA sequence: TGTGCCAGCAGCTTAGGTTTCGGATCAACCAGTAGTACGCAGTATTTT.